Listed below are T cell receptor beta chains from one sample, sequenced in a study of immunodeficiency. Data came from immunoSEQ multiplex PCR; TCRdb stores just in-frame clones and leaves some out. The sample has fewer than 900 clones, more than 90% seen once; the top ten hold 1.9%. The sequenced sample was CD4+ T cells from blood. These receptors were collected from a human donor in good health. The CDR3 runs from the conserved cysteine through the conserved F or W. The D gene is left open where the match is weak. Expanded clones are given a class, and other clones once, few, many or no size at all.

V	J	size	length	D	CDR3	DNA
TRBV5-8	TRBJ1-6	NA	12	NA	CASSLSFSPLHF	TGTGCCAGCAGCTTGAGTTTTTCACCCCTCCACTTT
TRBV5-8	TRBJ2-2	once	15	NA	CASSPGQGIAGELFF	TGTGCCAGCAGCCCCGGTCAGGGGATCGCCGGGGAGCTGTTTTTT
TRBV14	TRBJ1-4	NA	15	TRBD1	CASSPTGGIGEKLFF	TGTGCCAGCAGCCCAACAGGGGGCATCGGTGAAAAACTGTTTTTT
TRBV19	TRBJ1-2	NA	13	TRBD1	CASTLDRGYGYTF	TGTGCCAGTACCCTGGACAGGGGCTATGGCTACACCTTC
TRBV9	TRBJ1-5	once	15	NA	CASSEGTLQNQPQHF	TGTGCCAGCAGCGAAGGGACACTCCAGAATCAGCCCCAGCATTTT
TRBV7-6	TRBJ2-1	NA	14	TRBD2	CASSLGLAFNEQFF	TGTGCCAGCAGCCTCGGACTAGCGTTCAATGAGCAGTTCTTC
TRBV28	TRBJ2-7	NA	12	TRBD1	CAIRGRPSKQYF	TGTGCCATCAGGGGGCGGCCATCGAAGCAGTACTTC
TRBV7-9	TRBJ2-2	NA	16	NA	CASSLGRQGGTGELFF	TGTGCCAGCAGCTTAGGACGGCAGGGCGGCACCGGGGAGCTGTTTTTT
TRBV28	TRBJ1-1	NA	22	TRBD1	CASSPFPIGGEFRTGTGTEAFF	TGTGCCAGCAGCCCCTTTCCTATCGGGGGGGAGTTTCGGACAGGGACGGGCACTGAAGCTTTCTTT
TRBV11-2	TRBJ1-3	NA	18	TRBD1	CASILETWDRYSGNTIYF	TGTGCCAGCATCCTGGAAACGTGGGACAGGTACTCTGGAAACACCATATATTTT
TRBV5-1	TRBJ2-1	NA	15	TRBD2	CASSLSGEPYNEQFF	TGCGCCAGCAGCTTGAGCGGGGAGCCTTACAATGAGCAGTTCTTC
TRBV20-1	TRBJ1-4	NA	14	NA	CSASIDATNEKLFF	TGCAGTGCTAGTATCGATGCAACTAATGAAAAACTGTTTTTT
TRBV9	TRBJ2-7	NA	15	NA	CASSASPTGSYEQYF	TGTGCCAGCAGCGCGAGCCCGACAGGCTCCTACGAGCAGTACTTC
TRBV5-5	TRBJ2-7	NA	14	NA	CASSLVRGLDEQYF	TGTGCCAGCAGCTTGGTCAGGGGCTTGGACGAGCAGTACTTC
TRBV28	TRBJ2-5	NA	12	NA	CASSLYRETQYF	TGTGCCAGCAGTTTATACAGGGAGACCCAGTACTTC
TRBV27	TRBJ1-6	once	15	NA	CASSLLRGRGGSLHF	TGTGCCAGCAGTTTACTCAGGGGTAGGGGTGGATCCCTCCACTTT
TRBV18	TRBJ1-5	NA	17	NA	CASSPRPTGSRNQPQHF	TGTGCCAGCTCACCCCGCCCCACAGGATCTCGCAATCAGCCCCAGCATTTT
TRBV19	TRBJ1-2	NA	15	NA	CASSTGTLTQGGYTF	TGTGCCAGTAGTACCGGGACACTCACCCAGGGAGGCTACACCTTC
TRBV5-1	TRBJ2-6	NA	16	NA	CASSSLQGPGANVLTF	TGCGCCAGCAGCTCATTACAGGGCCCTGGGGCCAACGTCCTGACTTTC
TRBV9	TRBJ1-1	NA	14	NA	CASSVANGGTEAFF	TGTGCCAGCAGCGTAGCTAACGGGGGGACTGAAGCTTTCTTT
TRBV6-6	TRBJ2-1	NA	13	TRBD1	CASRDGTAGEQFF	TGTGCCAGCAGAGACGGGACAGCCGGTGAGCAGTTCTTC
TRBV6-2/TRBV6-3	TRBJ2-3	NA	16	NA	CASSAPGGTGTDTQYF	TGTGCCAGCAGTGCCCCGGGTGGAACCGGCACAGATACGCAGTATTTT
TRBV3-1/TRBV3-2	TRBJ2-2	NA	17	NA	CASSRRLLSGLTGELFF	TGTGCCAGCAGCAGGCGCCTTCTTTCAGGCTTGACCGGGGAGCTGTTTTTT
TRBV2	TRBJ2-1	NA	12	TRBD1	CASSTGGNEQFF	TGTGCCAGCAGCACAGGGGGCAATGAGCAGTTCTTC
TRBV5-1	TRBJ2-7	few	13	NA	CASSRVRGYEQYF	TGCGCCAGCAGTCGGGTCAGGGGCTACGAGCAGTACTTC
TRBV9	TRBJ2-5	NA	17	TRBD2	CASSVSFPNSGGETQYF	TGTGCCAGCAGCGTCTCTTTCCCCAATAGCGGGGGGGAGACCCAGTACTTC
TRBV19	TRBJ2-6	NA	14	NA	CASSGLSGANVLTF	TGTGCCAGTAGTGGTCTTTCTGGGGCCAACGTCCTGACTTTC
TRBV6-5	TRBJ1-3	NA	13	TRBD1	CASSDRAGNTIYF	TGTGCCAGCAGCGACAGGGCTGGAAACACCATATATTTT
TRBV7-2	TRBJ1-3	NA	18	TRBD1	CASSLGLVQGISGNTIYF	TGTGCCAGCAGCTTAGGGCTTGTACAGGGGATCTCTGGAAACACCATATATTTT
TRBV2	TRBJ2-1	few	14	NA	CASSGRVNYNEQFF	TGTGCCAGCAGTGGGAGGGTAAATTACAATGAGCAGTTCTTC
TRBV3-1/TRBV3-2	TRBJ2-7	NA	15	TRBD1	CASSIITDRIYEQYF	TGTGCCAGCAGCATCATTACGGACAGGATCTACGAGCAGTACTTC
TRBV5-8	TRBJ1-1	NA	14	NA	CASSFRGANTEAFF	TGTGCCAGCAGCTTTCGGGGGGCGAACACTGAAGCTTTCTTT
TRBV5-4	TRBJ2-3	NA	15	TRBD2	CASSLRSSGTDTQYF	TGTGCCAGCAGCTTGCGGTCTAGCGGGACAGATACGCAGTATTTT
TRBV5-6	TRBJ1-3	NA	15	NA	CASSLVGDPGNTIYF	TGTGCCAGCAGCTTGGTAGGGGATCCTGGAAACACCATATATTTT
TRBV28	TRBJ1-5	NA	14	NA	CASSFGWGKQPQHF	TGTGCCAGCAGTTTCGGGTGGGGGAAACAGCCCCAGCATTTT
TRBV10-3	TRBJ2-7	NA	14	TRBD1	CAISPGTGSYEQYF	TGTGCCATCAGCCCCGGGACAGGGTCCTACGAGCAGTACTTC
TRBV5-6	TRBJ1-5	few	12	NA	CASSLVNQPQHF	TGTGCCAGCAGCTTGGTCAATCAGCCCCAGCATTTT
TRBV30	TRBJ1-5	NA	11	NA	CAWTGDQPQHF	TGTGCCTGGACAGGTGATCAGCCCCAGCATTTT
TRBV18	TRBJ1-4	NA	15	NA	CASSPRRTQGEKLFF	TGTGCCAGCTCACCACGCCGGACGCAAGGTGAAAAACTGTTTTTT
TRBV9	TRBJ1-4	NA	16	NA	CASSVGPSQFNEKLFF	TGTGCCAGCAGCGTAGGACCAAGTCAGTTCAATGAAAAACTGTTTTTT
TRBV3-1/TRBV3-2	TRBJ1-4	NA	15	NA	CASSTTGTLGEKLFF	TGTGCCAGCAGCACTACCGGGACTCTGGGGGAAAAACTGTTTTTT
TRBV19	TRBJ1-5	NA	16	NA	CASSRHLSSGNQPQHF	TGTGCCAGTAGTAGGCATCTTTCCTCGGGCAATCAGCCCCAGCATTTT
TRBV30	TRBJ1-2	NA	16	NA	CAWSVLSTGGRQGYTF	TGTGCCTGGAGTGTCCTGTCCACCGGGGGCCGCCAGGGCTACACCTTC
TRBV5-5	TRBJ2-1	NA	15	TRBD2	CASSDLAGGRNEQFF	TGTGCCAGCAGCGACCTAGCGGGGGGCCGCAATGAGCAGTTCTTC
TRBV7-2	TRBJ1-2	once	14	NA	CASSLDRGNYGYTF	TGTGCCAGCAGCTTAGATCGCGGGAACTATGGCTACACCTTC
TRBV30	TRBJ2-2	once	14	TRBD1	CAWSVTGSTGELFF	TGTGCCTGGAGTGTGACAGGGTCCACCGGGGAGCTGTTTTTT
TRBV10-2	TRBJ2-7	NA	14	TRBD1	CASRGIRQGHEQYF	TGCGCCAGCAGAGGGATCCGACAGGGCCACGAGCAGTACTTC
TRBV18	TRBJ1-4	NA	14	NA	CASSPRGDGEKLFF	TGTGCCAGCTCACCCCGGGGAGACGGTGAAAAACTGTTTTTT
TRBV6-2/TRBV6-3	TRBJ2-6	NA	17	TRBD1	CASSYRTGNSGANVLTF	TGTGCCAGCAGTTACCGGACAGGGAACTCTGGGGCCAACGTCCTGACTTTC
TRBV6-5	TRBJ1-2	NA	13	TRBD1	CASARQGNYGYTF	TGTGCCAGCGCTCGACAGGGGAACTATGGCTACACCTTC
TRBV12-3/TRBV12-4	TRBJ1-2	NA	13	NA	CASLRGNGRGYTF	TGTGCCAGCTTGAGGGGCAACGGGAGGGGCTACACCTTC
TRBV28	TRBJ1-1	NA	16	NA	CATSTTLTGSYTEAFF	TGTGCCACCTCAACCACCCTCACAGGCTCCTACACTGAAGCTTTCTTT
TRBV7-9	TRBJ1-1	few	15	NA	CASSLGEGGDTEAFF	TGTGCCAGCAGCTTAGGGGAGGGAGGGGACACTGAAGCTTTCTTT
TRBV6-5	TRBJ1-1	NA	16	TRBD1	CASRYGTGYMNTEAFF	TGTGCCAGCAGATACGGGACAGGGTACATGAACACTGAAGCTTTCTTT
TRBV30	TRBJ2-7	NA	14	NA	CAWRGGSWYGEQYF	TGTGCCTGGAGGGGTGGGTCTTGGTATGGAGAGCAGTACTTC